What follows are 18 T cell receptor beta chains derived from one specimen sequenced in a study of T cells after somatic rescue of genetic block. Profiled with immunoSEQ multiplex PCR; TCRdb holds only in-frame clones, not every one. The profile shows tens of thousands of clones, about 87% of them singletons. Sequenced: peripheral blood mononuclear cells (PBMCs). These receptors all come from a woman aged 18-29 years.

The J gene is TRBJ1-2, the V gene TRBV6-5, with 9 bases identical to TRBD1. J was trimmed by 4 bases and V by 5 bases; bases with no gene match: 8. The CDR3 is made up of 15 amino acids. The germline V gene has CDR1 MNHEY and CDR2 SVGAGI. The CDR3 nucleotides read TGTGCCAGCAGTAACCGGGACAGGGCGGCCTATGGCTACACCTTC. Protein product: CASSNRDRAAYGYTF.

The V call is TRBV28, the J call TRBJ2-3; D is undetermined. V dropped 6 bases and J dropped 3 bases, with 28 bases sitting between them. CDR1 MDHEN and CDR2 SYDVKM come from the germline V gene. The CDR3 contains 19 residues. CDR3 region: CASRPSGPGPSAPTDTQYF. CDR3 nucleotide sequence: TGTGCCAGCAGACCTTCTGGACCCGGGCCCTCAGCCCCTACAGATACGCAGTATTTT.

The chain couples TRBV27 to TRBJ1-1; D is unresolved. V gave up 6 bases and J gave up 1 base, with 12 bases separating them. CDR1 and CDR2 (germline): MNHEY, SMNVEV (reference sequence). The CDR3 runs to 14 residues. CDR3 bases: TGTGCCAGCAGCCCGTTCCGGGGGAACACTGAAGCTTTCTTT. It translates to CASSPFRGNTEAFF.

The chain combines TRBV6-1 with TRBJ1-5; 9 nucleotides align to TRBD1. V lost 4 bases to trimming and J lost 0 bases; unmatched junction nucleotides: 7. Germline V lookup: CDR1 MNHNS, CDR2 SASEGT. The CDR3 has 17 residues. CDR3 loop: CASSVDRGLISNQPQHF. The CDR3, as DNA: TGTGCCAGCAGTGTCGACAGGGGGTTGATTAGCAATCAGCCCCAGCATTTT.

This sequence joins TRBV6-5 and TRBJ1-1, with a weak D call TRBD1 (6 bases). The CDR3 runs 13 residues. V dropped 10 bases and J dropped 0 bases, with 12 bases sitting between them. The germline gives CDR1 MNHEY, CDR2 SVGAGI. CDR3 nucleotides: TGTGCCACCTTCCAGGGGCTGAACACTGAAGCTTTCTTT. It is translated as CATFQGLNTEAFF.

The gene calls are TRBV28 and TRBJ1-2; no definite D call. V lost 6 bases to trimming and J lost 5 bases, with 7 bases between them. This CDR3 has 11 amino acids. Germline CDR1 and CDR2: MDHEN and SYDVKM. CDR3 sequence: CASRVDYGYTF. In DNA, the CDR3 is TGTGCCAGCAGAGTCGATTATGGCTACACCTTC.

The chain has TRBV28 and TRBJ2-7; D may correspond to TRBD1 or TRBD2 (5 bases each). With 3 bases removed from V and 0 bases from J, the gap between germline ends came to 18 bases. Germline V gene lookup returns CDR1 MDHEN and CDR2 SYDVKM. The CDR3 runs 17 residues. This CDR3 is CASSFPGADSFSYEQYF. CDR3 in DNA: TGTGCCAGCAGTTTTCCCGGGGCCGACTCCTTCTCCTACGAGCAGTACTTC.

The rearrangement joins TRBV13 to TRBJ1-1, with TRBD1 matching over 11 bases. J gave up 3 bases and V 5 bases, and 14 bases lay outside the gene matches. The CDR3 contains 18 residues. CDR1 and CDR2 from the germline V gene are PRHDT and FYEKMQ (reference sequence). The CDR3 nucleotides read TGTGCCAGCAGCCCTAACCCGATTTCGGACAGGGGGCACACTGAAGCTTTCTTT. Encoded protein: CASSPNPISDRGHTEAFF.

The chain links TRBV7-2 to TRBJ2-1; the match to TRBD1 covers 9 bases. The V and J ends lost 3 bases and 7 bases, in that order; junction bases with no gene match: 7. Germline V gives CDR1 SGHTA, CDR2 FQGNSA. There are 15 residues in the CDR3. The CDR3 here is CASSLTGGLGNEQFF. CDR3 in DNA: TGTGCCAGCAGCTTGACAGGGGGGCTAGGGAATGAGCAGTTCTTC.

The V call is TRBV5-1, the J call TRBJ2-1, with 9 bases fitting TRBD2. Per germline, CDR1 SGHRS and CDR2 YFSETQ. With 3 bases clipped from V and 9 bases from J, the junction kept 13 bases outside the gene matches. The length of the CDR3 is 16 residues. CDR3 bases: TGCGCCAGCAGCTGGAGGGAGGTAGCGGGAGAAACTGAGCAGTTCTTC. Its translation: CASSWREVAGETEQFF.

This clone was counted a few times. The rearrangement joins TRBV6-4 to TRBJ2-3, with TRBD2 matching 9 bases. In germline, CDR1 is MRHNA, CDR2 SNTAGT. With V trimmed by 3 bases and J by 1 base, 2 bases remained unmatched. The CDR3 is made up of 15 amino acids. CDR3 in amino acids: CASSETSGGTDTQYF. Written as DNA, the CDR3 is TGTGCCAGCAGTGAGACTAGCGGAGGCACAGATACGCAGTATTTT.

This chain links TRBV9 with TRBJ2-1; 14 nucleotides agree with TRBD2. J was trimmed by 9 bases and V by 4 bases; bases with no gene match: 12. Germline-derived CDR1 and CDR2 are SGDLS and YYNGEE. The CDR3 is made up of 17 amino acids. The CDR3: CASSPRLAGGLSSEQFF. The CDR3 DNA follows: TGTGCCAGCAGCCCCAGACTAGCGGGAGGGTTATCGAGTGAGCAGTTCTTC.

This clone was detected only once. The chain recombines TRBV6-6 with TRBJ1-2, with D possibly matching TRBD1 (6 bases). CDR3 length: 12 residues. Germline CDR1 and CDR2: MNHNY and SVGAGI (reference sequence). V lost 10 bases and J 6 bases, leaving 15 bases between the germline ends. The CDR3 DNA reads as TGTGCCACTCGGGGGGGCGCCGATGGCTACACCTTC. It yields the protein CATRGGADGYTF.

The gene calls are TRBV6-5 and TRBJ2-7; 8 bases match TRBD2. Losses at the gene ends were 7 bases for V and 2 bases for J; bases not matched to a gene: 7. From germline, CDR1 is MNHEY and CDR2 SVGAGI. The CDR3 contains 14 residues. The CDR3 coding sequence is TGTGCCAGCAATGAGCGGGAGCCCCCCTACGAGCAGTACTTC. Translated, it gives CASNEREPPYEQYF.

The chain uses TRBV7-9 and TRBJ2-3; D is ambiguous. V was cut by 4 bases and J by 4 bases, with 3 bases left in between. Germline CDR1 SEHNR, CDR2 FQNEAQ (reference sequence). CDR3 length equals 11 residues. CDR3 coding DNA: TGTGCCAGCAGCTACCCAGATACGCAGTATTTT. Translating it yields CASSYPDTQYF.

This clone was seen only once. This chain joins TRBV29-1 and TRBJ1-3, with D perhaps matching TRBD1 (5 bases). The V gene's germline CDR1 is SQVTM and CDR2 ANQGSEA. The germline V and J ends were trimmed by 4 bases and 2 bases, with 12 bases remaining between them. The CDR3 sequence is 14 residues long. CDR3 sequence (DNA): TGCAGCGTTGGAGGAAAAGGGGCTGGAAACACCATATATTTT. Translation: CSVGGKGAGNTIYF. The full variable domain, in which reference TRBV29-1 and TRBJ1-3 provide the parts outside the CDR3, is SAVISQKPSRDICQRGTSLTIQCQVDSQVTMMFWYRQQPGQSLTLIATANQGSEATYESGFVIDKFPISRPNLTFSTLTVSNMSPEDSSIYLCSVGGKGAGNTIYFGEGSWLTVV.

This rearrangement joins TRBV4-1 to TRBJ2-2, with D maybe TRBD2 (5 bases). V was shortened by 8 bases and J by 5 bases, with 9 bases between the two germline ends. Germline V gene data show CDR1 as MGHRA and CDR2 as YSYEKL. The CDR3 sequence is 12 residues long. The CDR3 protein is CASSPGTGELFF. The CDR3 bases are TGCGCCAGCTCCCCGGGAACCGGGGAGCTGTTTTTT.

The chain uses TRBV10-3 and TRBJ2-5; 9 nucleotides match TRBD1. The CDR3 has 14 residues. The germline gives CDR1 ENHRY, CDR2 SYGVKD. V gave up 5 bases and J gave up 2 bases; unmatched junction bases: 3. CDR3 in DNA: TGTGCCATCAGTCCGGGACAGGGTCAAGAGACCCAGTACTTC. Its protein product is CAISPGQGQETQYF.